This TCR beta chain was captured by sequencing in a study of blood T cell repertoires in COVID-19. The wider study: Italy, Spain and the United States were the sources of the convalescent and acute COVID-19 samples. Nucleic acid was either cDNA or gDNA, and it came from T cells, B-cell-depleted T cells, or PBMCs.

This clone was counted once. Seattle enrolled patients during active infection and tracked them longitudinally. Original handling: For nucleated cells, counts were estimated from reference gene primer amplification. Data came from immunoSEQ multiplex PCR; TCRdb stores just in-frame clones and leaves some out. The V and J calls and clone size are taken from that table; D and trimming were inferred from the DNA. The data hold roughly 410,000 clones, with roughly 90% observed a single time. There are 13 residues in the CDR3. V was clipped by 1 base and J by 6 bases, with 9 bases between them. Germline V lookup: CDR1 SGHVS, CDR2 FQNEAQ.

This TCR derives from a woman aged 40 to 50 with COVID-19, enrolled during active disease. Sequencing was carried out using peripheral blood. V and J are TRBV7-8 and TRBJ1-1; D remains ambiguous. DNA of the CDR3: TGTGCCAGCAGCTTAGTGGTACGGGCTGAAGCTTTCTTT. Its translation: CASSLVVRAEAFF.